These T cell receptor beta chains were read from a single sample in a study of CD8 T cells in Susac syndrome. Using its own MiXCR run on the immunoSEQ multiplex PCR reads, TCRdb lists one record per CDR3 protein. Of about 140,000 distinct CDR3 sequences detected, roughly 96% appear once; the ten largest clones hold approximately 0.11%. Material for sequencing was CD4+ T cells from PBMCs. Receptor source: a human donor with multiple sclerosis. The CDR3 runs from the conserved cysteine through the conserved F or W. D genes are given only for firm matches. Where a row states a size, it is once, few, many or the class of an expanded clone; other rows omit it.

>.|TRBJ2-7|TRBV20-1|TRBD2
TGCAGTGCTAGAGAATTAGCGGGACTCTCCTACGAGCAGTACTTC
CSARELAGLSYEQYF
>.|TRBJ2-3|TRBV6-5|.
TGTGCCAGCAGTTACTCGTTAAGGGCAGATACGCAGTATTTT
CASSYSLRADTQYF
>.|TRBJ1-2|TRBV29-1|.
TGCAGCGTTGAGGAAGGGCAGCCCCTTGGTGGCTACACCTTC
CSVEEGQPLGGYTF
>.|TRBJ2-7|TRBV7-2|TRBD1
TGTGCCAGCAGCGTGGGGGGAGGACAGGGTTACGAGCAGTACTTC
CASSVGGGQGYEQYF
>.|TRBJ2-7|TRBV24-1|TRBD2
TGTGCCACCAGTGATTCGGGTAGCGGGAGGAACGAGCAGTACTTC
CATSDSGSGRNEQYF
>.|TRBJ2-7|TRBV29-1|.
TGCAGCGTTGGGGGCAGAGCCTACGAGCAGTACTTC
CSVGGRAYEQYF
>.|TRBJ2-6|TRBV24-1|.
TGTGCCACCAGTGATCGGACGCCCGGGGCCAACGTCCTGACTTTC
CATSDRTPGANVLTF
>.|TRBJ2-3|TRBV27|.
TGTGCCACCGTCAGCGGTTACACAGATACGCAGTATTTT
CATVSGYTDTQYF
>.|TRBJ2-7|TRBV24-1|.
TGTGCCACCAGTGATTCCCCCTCCAGGGAGCAGTACTTC
CATSDSPSREQYF
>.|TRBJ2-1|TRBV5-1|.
TGCGCCAGCAGCTCCCCCCCGGGGCCCCCCAACAATGAGCAGTTCTTC
CASSSPPGPPNNEQFF
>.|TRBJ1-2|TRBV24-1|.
TGTGCCACCAGAGACAAGTTCACGGGTGGCTACACCTTC
CATRDKFTGGYTF
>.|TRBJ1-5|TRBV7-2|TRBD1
TGTGCCAGCAGCTACAGGGGGGAACAGCCCCAGCATTTT
CASSYRGEQPQHF
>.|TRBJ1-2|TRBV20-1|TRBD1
TGCAGTGCTAGTAGAGGTTGGGGGACAGCCTATGGCTACACCTTC
CSASRGWGTAYGYTF
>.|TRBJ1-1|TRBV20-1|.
TGCAGTGCTAGAGATCCGGGATCGGGCACTGAAGCTTTCTTT
CSARDPGSGTEAFF
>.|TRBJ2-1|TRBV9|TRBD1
TGTGCCAGCAGCCCCGGACAGGGGGCCTACAATGAGCAGTTCTTC
CASSPGQGAYNEQFF
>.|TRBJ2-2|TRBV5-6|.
TGTGCCAGCAGCTTGGGGGGGGCCGCGAACACCGGGGAGCTGTTTTTT
CASSLGGAANTGELFF
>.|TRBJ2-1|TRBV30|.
TGTGCCTGGAGTGGCGCGGTGTGGTATGAGCAGTTCTTC
CAWSGAVWYEQFF
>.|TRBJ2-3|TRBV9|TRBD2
TGTGCCAGCAGCGGAGGGACTAGCGTTTATTCCGATACGCAGTATTTT
CASSGGTSVYSDTQYF
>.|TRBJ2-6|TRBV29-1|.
TGCAGCGCCCGAAGTGGGGTAGGTGGGGCCAACGTCCTGACTTTC
CSARSGVGGANVLTF
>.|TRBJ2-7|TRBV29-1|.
TGCAGCGTTGTGGGGGCCCTTCCGTACGAGCAGTACTTC
CSVVGALPYEQYF
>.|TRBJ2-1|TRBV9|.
TGTGCCAGCAGCCCTCAGGGCCCCACCAGCGATGAGCAGTTCTTC
CASSPQGPTSDEQFF
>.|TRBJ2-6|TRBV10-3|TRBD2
TGTGCCATCAGTGAGGGAAGCGGGAGGGCCCGGCGCGGGGCCAACGTCCTGACTTTC
CAISEGSGRARRGANVLTF
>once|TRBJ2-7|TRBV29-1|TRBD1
TGCAGCGTTGAGCCGACAGGGAGCTCCTACGAGCAGTACTTC
CSVEPTGSSYEQYF
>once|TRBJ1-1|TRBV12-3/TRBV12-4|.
TGTGCCAGCAGTAAACAGGGCCAGAACACTGAAGCTTTCTTT
CASSKQGQNTEAFF
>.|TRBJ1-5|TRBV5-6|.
TGTGCCAGCAGCTTGGGGACAGCATCGCAGGATCAGCCCCAGCATTTT
CASSLGTASQDQPQHF
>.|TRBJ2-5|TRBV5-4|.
TGTGCCAGCAGCTTGGGACATACCCAAGAGACCCAGTACTTC
CASSLGHTQETQYF
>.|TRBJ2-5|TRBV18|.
TGTGCCAGCTCACCTTCAGGGTTGGAGACCCAGTACTTC
CASSPSGLETQYF